The 24 T cell receptor beta chains in this list originate from one sample, sequenced in a study of cytomegalovirus exposure and HLA in healthy donors. Primers for the PCR totalled 60 Vbeta and 13 Jbeta. Produced via immunoSEQ multiplex PCR; TCRdb's table is partial and in-frame only. The sample records about 180,000 clones, 65% to 85% being singletons. Source material: PBMCs. These receptors came from a male donor in good health and CMV-seronegative.

V is TRBV30 and J is TRBJ1-1; TRBD1 agrees at 9 bases. Germline assignment: CDR1 GTSNPN and CDR2 SVGIG (reference sequence). There are 13 residues in the CDR3. V gave up 4 bases and J gave up 5 bases; unmatched junction bases: 5. CDR3 sequence: CAWTAGTGTEAFF. DNA of the CDR3: TGTGCCTGGACCGCCGGGACAGGGACTGAAGCTTTCTTT.

The V and J genes are TRBV2 and TRBJ2-7; 7 bases fit TRBD2. V shed 7 bases and J 2 bases; nucleotides not matched to a gene: 11. Germline CDR1 SNHLY, CDR2 FYNNEI. The CDR3 length is 15 residues. The CDR3 DNA follows: TGTGCCAGCACCCCGGCGGGGGTAGGACCCTACGAGCAGTACTTC. Protein product: CASTPAGVGPYEQYF.

The chain employs TRBV28 and TRBJ1-6; D uncertain. CDR1 and CDR2 from the germline V gene are MDHEN and SYDVKM. CDR3 length: 17 residues. The germline V and J ends were trimmed by 7 bases and 0 bases, with 16 bases remaining between them. CDR3 sequence reads: CASTSAVLSSYNSPLHF. CDR3 coding DNA: TGTGCCAGCACCTCGGCGGTCCTGAGCTCCTATAATTCACCCCTCCACTTT.

The chain carries TRBV27 and TRBJ1-2; unclear D gene. Trimming cost V 4 bases and J 8 bases, with 14 bases left between them. Germline loops: CDR1 MNHEY, CDR2 SMNVEV (reference sequence). The CDR3 covers 13 residues. CDR3 nucleotide sequence: TGTGCCAGCAGTTCCGACCTGCGCGGGGGCTACACCTTC. Translation gives CASSSDLRGGYTF.

This chain connects TRBV4-1 to TRBJ2-2; TRBD2 matches at 8 bases. This CDR3 has 19 amino acids. From germline, CDR1 is MGHRA and CDR2 YSYEKL. The V segment lost 0 bases and the J segment 1 base; nucleotides outside the gene matches: 10. The DNA for the CDR3 is TGCGCCAGCAGCCAAGATCGATGGAGCGGGGGCCAGAACACCGGGGAGCTGTTTTTT. Protein sequence: CASSQDRWSGGQNTGELFF.

The rearrangement links TRBV6-5 to TRBJ2-3; 8 bases fit TRBD1. The J segment lost 4 bases and the V segment lost 1 base, leaving 7 bases of the junction unmatched. Germline CDR1 reads MNHEY; CDR2 reads SVGAGI. This CDR3 comprises 16 residues. DNA for the CDR3: TGTGCCAGCAGTTACTTCAGGGGGCTAGGGGCAGATACGCAGTATTTT. Translated: CASSYFRGLGADTQYF.

The chain has TRBV28 and TRBJ2-3; 11 nucleotides align to TRBD2. CDR3 size: 15 residues. The V gene's germline CDR1 is MDHEN and CDR2 SYDVKM. The J segment lost 7 bases and the V segment lost 10 bases, leaving 13 bases of the junction unmatched. CDR3 region: CATHVSGGAVNTQYF. The DNA of the CDR3 is TGTGCCACTCATGTTAGCGGGGGGGCCGTTAATACGCAGTATTTT.

This rearrangement joins TRBV2 to TRBJ2-7; 10 bases line up with TRBD2. The CDR3 runs to 14 residues. The ends lost 7 bases at V and 6 bases at J; junction bases unmatched: 9. Germline V gene lookup returns CDR1 SNHLY and CDR2 FYNNEI. CDR3 bases: TGTGCCAGCACTAATCTAGCGGGAGCAGCCGAGCAGTACTTC. This translates into CASTNLAGAAEQYF. The full variable domain, rest sourced from reference TRBV2 and TRBJ2-7, is EPEVTQTPSHQVTQMGQEVILRCVPISNHLYFYWYRQILGQKVEFLVSFYNNEISEKSEIFDDQFSVERPDGSNFTLKIRSTKLEDSAMYFCASTNLAGAAEQYFGPGTRLTVT.

The chain is built from TRBV6-1 and TRBJ2-7; 8 nucleotides line up with TRBD2. The CDR3 runs 14 residues. With V trimmed by 11 bases and J by 0 bases, 9 bases remained unmatched. Germline CDR1 reads MNHNS; CDR2 reads SASEGT. Written as DNA, the CDR3 is TGTGCCGGAAGCGGGGGCGTCAGCTCCTACGAGCAGTACTTC. This codes for CAGSGGVSSYEQYF.

The V call is TRBV28, the J call TRBJ1-4; 7 nucleotides align to TRBD1. Looked up from germline, CDR1 is MDHEN and CDR2 is SYDVKM. Trimming removed 4 bases from V and 4 bases from J; junction bases left unmatched: 6. This CDR3 contains 15 residues. In nucleotides, the CDR3 is TGTGCCAGCAGTTGGACCGGGACAGATAATGAAAAACTGTTTTTT. Translating it yields CASSWTGTDNEKLFF.

The chain links TRBV28 to TRBJ1-5; D is possibly TRBD1 (5 bases). V was shortened by 5 bases and J by 6 bases, with 8 bases between the two germline ends. The germline CDR1 and CDR2 sequences are MDHEN and SYDVKM. The CDR3 consists of 12 residues. In nucleotides, the CDR3 is TGTGCCAGCAGTGTAGGGGTTCAGCCCCAGCATTTT. It specifies CASSVGVQPQHF.

The chain has TRBV19 and TRBJ1-2; 9 bases line up with TRBD1. Germline V CDR1 and CDR2: LNHDA, SQIVND (reference sequence). Losses at the gene ends were 3 bases for V and 2 bases for J; bases not matched to a gene: 10. CDR3 length: 17 residues. Here the CDR3 reads CASSILGNRGRNYGYTF. The CDR3, as DNA: TGTGCCAGTAGTATTCTTGGAAACAGGGGGCGGAACTATGGCTACACCTTC.

This clone has a single count. The chain carries TRBV9 and TRBJ2-6; possible D gene TRBD1, 6 bases. V shed 0 bases and J shed 2 bases, with 9 bases lying between them. The germline gives CDR1 SGDLS, CDR2 YYNGEE. The CDR3 spans 16 residues. The CDR3 nucleotides read TGTGCCAGCAGCGTAGGTGGGGGCGCTGGGGCCAACGTCCTGACTTTC. The encoded protein is CASSVGGGAGANVLTF. The full variable domain, rest sourced from reference TRBV9 and TRBJ2-6, is DSGVTQTPKHLITATGQRVTLRCSPRSGDLSVYWYQQSLDQGLQFLIQYYNGEERAKGNILERFSAQQFPDLHSELNLSSLELGDSALYFCASSVGGGAGANVLTFGAGSRLTVL.

The rearrangement joins TRBV7-3 to TRBJ2-5; TRBD2 agrees at 11 bases. Trimming took 5 bases from V and 4 from J; bases not matched to a gene: 9. The CDR3 runs 16 residues. Germline values: CDR1 SGHTA, CDR2 FQGTGA. The CDR3 spells CASSIDSGGARETQYF. The CDR3 DNA sequence: TGTGCCAGCAGCATAGATAGCGGGGGGGCCCGAGAGACCCAGTACTTC.

The chain is built from TRBV2 and TRBJ1-2; weak D call: TRBD1 (5 bases). Germline CDR1 SNHLY, CDR2 FYNNEI. The CDR3 consists of 12 residues. The germline V and J ends were trimmed by 5 bases and 8 bases, with 12 bases remaining between them. The CDR3 loop reads CASSNQGTGYTF. The DNA of the CDR3 is TGTGCCAGCAGTAACCAGGGTACGGGCTACACCTTC.

The V call is TRBV9, the J call TRBJ2-3; TRBD2 matches 13 bases. The CDR3 totals 16 residues. From germline, CDR1 is SGDLS and CDR2 YYNGEE. Trimming removed 4 bases from V and 3 bases from J; junction bases left unmatched: 5. The CDR3 coding sequence is TGTGCCAGCAGCCCACGGACTAGCGGGGGAACAGATACGCAGTATTTT. Translating it yields CASSPRTSGGTDTQYF.

This clone showed up just once. This chain uses TRBV11-3 with TRBJ1-1; possible D gene TRBD1, 5 bases. V dropped 1 base and J dropped 3 bases, with 6 bases sitting between them. The CDR3 covers 13 residues. From germline, CDR1 is SGHNT and CDR2 YENEEA. The CDR3 protein is CASSLAGDTEAFF. As DNA, the CDR3 is TGTGCCAGCAGCTTAGCGGGGGACACTGAAGCTTTCTTT.

This rearrangement joins TRBV7-7 to TRBJ2-1, with 12 bases lining up with TRBD2. CDR1 SSHAT and CDR2 FNYEAQ come from the germline V gene (reference sequence). CDR3 length: 15 amino acids. V trimming: 5 bases; J trimming: 4 bases; junction bases outside the gene matches: 3. The CDR3 bases are TGTGCCAGCAGCCAACTAGCGGGGGGTTACAATGAGCAGTTCTTC. Translation: CASSQLAGGYNEQFF.

The rearrangement uses TRBV15 and TRBJ2-3; 10 bases fit TRBD2. V lost 3 bases to trimming and J lost 6 bases; unmatched junction nucleotides: 12. CDR1 and CDR2 from the germline V gene are LNHNV and YYDKDF (reference sequence). There are 17 residues in the CDR3. CDR3 DNA: TGTGCCACCAGCAGCTTTCTTACTAGCGGGAAGGGTGATACGCAGTATTTT. Amino acids: CATSSFLTSGKGDTQYF.

The CDR3 bases are TGTGCCAGCCGGGGGAGTAGCGGCACCTCCGAGCAGTACTTC. Translating it yields CASRGSSGTSEQYF. V is TRBV18 and J is TRBJ2-7, with a tentative D call TRBD2 (6 bases). Looked up from germline, CDR1 is KGHSH and CDR2 is LQKENI. CDR3 length: 14 residues. Trimming took off 8 bases at V and 6 bases at J, with 20 bases between the two ends.

This chain uses TRBV29-1 with TRBJ1-1, with 10 bases matching TRBD1. CDR1 is SQVTM, CDR2 ANQGSEA, per germline. CDR3 size: 13 residues. The V gene end was trimmed by 7 bases and the J gene end by 4 bases; junction bases not matched to a gene: 6. This chain's CDR3 is CSGRQGAGTEAFF. For the CDR3, the DNA is TGCAGCGGCAGACAGGGGGCCGGCACTGAAGCTTTCTTT.

V gene TRBV10-3 combines with J gene TRBJ2-3; 13 bases line up with TRBD2. The CDR3 is 17 amino acids. V lost 3 bases, J lost 6 bases, and 9 bases stayed unmatched. Germline assignment: CDR1 ENHRY and CDR2 SYGVKD. The CDR3 region is CAISESGLAGEGDTQYF. The CDR3 DNA reads TGTGCCATCAGTGAATCCGGACTAGCGGGAGAGGGGGATACGCAGTATTTT.

The chain links TRBV19 to TRBJ2-5, with 9 nucleotides matching TRBD2. Trimming took 7 bases from V and 1 from J; bases not matched to a gene: 10. Germline-derived CDR1 and CDR2 are LNHDA and SQIVND (reference sequence). This CDR3 comprises 16 residues. CDR3 DNA sequence: TGTGCCAGTACCCCTATAGCGGGAGCGGGCCAAGAGACCCAGTACTTC. As protein: CASTPIAGAGQETQYF. Drawing the rest from reference TRBV19 and TRBJ2-5, the complete variable domain is DGGITQSPKYLFRKEGQNVTLSCEQNLNHDAMYWYRQDPGQGLRLIYYSQIVNDFQKGDIAEGYSVSREKKESFPLTVTSAQKNPTAFYLCASTPIAGAGQETQYFGPGTRLLVL.

The rearrangement links TRBV7-8 to TRBJ1-5, with 9 nucleotides matching TRBD1. V lost 4 bases to trimming and J lost 5 bases; unmatched junction nucleotides: 6. The germline V gene has CDR1 SGHVS and CDR2 FQNEAQ. The CDR3 runs 15 residues. The CDR3 protein is CASSYGQGLYQPQHF. CDR3 nucleotide sequence: TGTGCCAGCAGCTACGGACAGGGGTTATATCAGCCCCAGCATTTT.